Listed below are T cell receptor beta chains from one sample, sequenced in a study of identical twins. Using its own MiXCR run on the 5' RACE reads, TCRdb lists one record per CDR3 protein. Of about 200,000 distinct CDR3 sequences in the sample, 5% to 7% are singletons; the top ten hold approximately 15%. The same sample was also studied in work on T cells expressing NK-cell markers.

Sequencing was carried out using CD8+ T cells sorted from blood. These TCRs come from a woman aged 18-29 years in good health. The CDR3 runs from the conserved cysteine through the conserved F or W. The D gene is left open where the match is weak. Size values are once, few and many counts, or a class for expanded clones, and some rows have none.

TRBV13,.,12,TRBJ2-4,many,CASSLGRLIQYF,TGTGCCAGCAGCTTAGGCCGCTTGATTCAGTACTTC
TRBV11-2,.,12,TRBJ2-7,.,CASSFIGYEQYF,TGTGCCAGCAGCTTTATCGGGTACGAGCAGTACTTC
TRBV27,TRBD2,15,TRBJ2-1,.,CASSPGTSDYNEQFF,TGTGCCAGCAGTCCTGGAACTAGCGATTACAATGAGCAGTTCTTC
TRBV20-1,.,15,TRBJ2-2,many,CSAASTGGNTGELFF,TGCAGTGCGGCTTCGACTGGGGGGAACACCGGGGAGCTGTTTTTT
TRBV5-1,TRBD1,18,TRBJ2-2,many,CASTSPPGTGEDTGELFF,TGCGCCAGCACTTCCCCCCCCGGGACAGGGGAGGACACCGGGGAGCTGTTTTTT
TRBV19,.,14,TRBJ2-7,.,CASSPMRDPYEQYF,TGTGCCAGTAGTCCCATGAGAGATCCGTACGAGCAGTACTTC
TRBV15,TRBD1,17,TRBJ2-5,many,CATSRLPRDRAEETQYF,TGTGCCACCAGCAGGCTACCTCGCGACAGGGCGGAAGAGACCCAGTACTTC
TRBV9,.,13,TRBJ2-2,many,CASSQGGAGELFF,TGTGCCAGCAGCCAGGGGGGGGCCGGGGAGCTGTTTTTT
TRBV7-8,.,14,TRBJ1-1,.,CASSLDNGRSSNFF,TGTGCCAGCAGCTTAGATAATGGGAGGTCTTCCAATTTCTTT
TRBV7-7,TRBD1,13,TRBJ2-7,many,CASSLGQGGEQYF,TGTGCTAGCAGCCTGGGACAGGGAGGCGAGCAGTACTTC
TRBV4-3,.,15,TRBJ2-7,few,CASSQGGASSYEQYF,TGCGCCAGCAGCCAAGGCGGGGCTAGCTCCTACGAGCAGTACTTC
TRBV6-5,TRBD1,16,TRBJ2-7,.,CASSYSGDRSPYEQYF,TGTGCCAGCAGTTACTCGGGGGACAGGAGTCCCTACGAGCAGTACTTC
TRBV9,TRBD2,17,TRBJ2-2,few,CASSVARLAANTGELFF,TGTGCCAGCAGCGTAGCCCGACTAGCGGCGAACACCGGGGAGCTGTTTTTT
TRBV6-1,.,15,TRBJ2-7,.,CASITYSRGTYEQYF,TGTGCCAGCATCACCTATAGCCGAGGGACCTACGAGCAGTACTTC
TRBV4-1,TRBD2,15,TRBJ2-3,.,CASSQASGRPDTQYF,TGCGCCAGCAGCCAAGCCAGCGGGAGACCAGATACGCAGTATTTT
TRBV3-1,TRBD2,17,TRBJ2-1,.,CACSKEVAGGPGSEQFF,TGTGCCTGCAGCAAAGAGGTCGCGGGGGGGCCTGGTAGTGAGCAGTTCTTC
TRBV6-4,TRBD2,15,TRBJ2-1,many,CASSRTSGGYNEQFF,TGTGCCAGCAGTCGAACTAGCGGGGGTTACAATGAGCAGTTCTTC
TRBV3-1,TRBD2,15,TRBJ2-5,many,CASSQGAGDQETQYF,TGTGCCAGCAGCCAAGGGGCGGGGGACCAAGAGACCCAGTACTTC
TRBV5-5,TRBD1,16,TRBJ1-3,.,CASSLVGRGPGNTIYF,TGTGCCAGCAGCTTGGTCGGCAGGGGGCCTGGAAACACCATATATTTT
TRBV20-1,.,12,TRBJ2-7,.,CSGSGPSYEQYF,TGCAGTGGGTCCGGGCCATCCTACGAGCAGTACTTC
TRBV3-1,TRBD1,17,TRBJ1-2,.,CASSQVTPGTGLYGYTF,TGTGCCAGCAGCCAAGTCACTCCCGGGACAGGGCTCTATGGCTACACCTTC
TRBV12-3/TRBV12-4,.,15,TRBJ2-5,.,CASSASTNPVETQYF,TGTGCCAGCAGCGCCTCCACAAACCCGGTGGAGACCCAGTACTTC
TRBV6-1,.,12,TRBJ1-2,many,CASSDTGYGYTF,TGTGCCAGCAGTGACACGGGATATGGCTACACCTTC
TRBV13,.,12,TRBJ1-2,.,CASSLEGGALSF,TGTGCCAGCAGCTTAGAGGGGGGCGCGCTCTCCTTC
TRBV9,.,14,TRBJ1-2,few,CASSVGTSNYGYTF,TGTGCCAGCAGCGTAGGGACCTCGAACTATGGCTACACCTTC
TRBV7-9,.,16,TRBJ2-3,few,CASSALVALLGDTQYF,TGTGCCAGCAGCGCCTTGGTCGCTTTATTAGGAGATACGCAGTATTTT
TRBV9,.,13,TRBJ1-1,many,CASSAPTRTEAFF,TGTGCCAGCAGCGCTCCCACCCGGACTGAAGCTTTCTTT
TRBV6-5,TRBD2,15,TRBJ2-3,.,CASSYGGGSTDTQYF,TGTGCCAGCAGTTACGGCGGGGGGAGCACAGATACGCAGTATTTT
TRBV4-1,TRBD2,15,TRBJ2-2,many,CASSQRSGRAGELFF,TGCGCCAGCAGCCAGCGTAGCGGGAGAGCCGGGGAGCTGTTTTTT
TRBV2,.,17,TRBJ2-7,.,CASSEGQGLTFGGEQYF,TGTGCCAGCAGTGAGGGCCAGGGGCTGACCTTCGGGGGGGAGCAGTACTTC
TRBV11-2,.,14,TRBJ2-7,few,CASSLAGEGVEQYF,TGTGCCAGCAGCTTAGCCGGTGAGGGGGTCGAGCAGTACTTC
TRBV11-3,.,14,TRBJ2-1,many,CASSLGGRGSEQFF,TGTGCCAGCAGCTTAGGTGGGAGAGGGAGTGAGCAGTTCTTC
TRBV4-1,TRBD1,16,TRBJ2-7,few,CASSLRPDRGSYEQYF,TGCGCCAGCAGCCTCAGACCGGACAGGGGATCTTACGAGCAGTACTTC
TRBV6-5,.,14,TRBJ2-1,.,CASSYSGDGRGQFF,TGTGCCAGCAGTTACTCGGGGGACGGACGGGGGCAGTTCTTC
TRBV6-5,.,17,TRBJ2-1,many,CASSYLVYLSSYNEQFF,TGTGCCAGCAGTTATTTGGTCTACCTAAGCTCCTACAATGAGCAGTTCTTC
TRBV11-2,.,15,TRBJ2-1,few,CAITPNKDRRDEQFF,TGTGCCATCACACCTAACAAAGACAGGAGGGACGAGCAGTTCTTC
TRBV6-2/TRBV6-3,.,16,TRBJ2-7,few,CASSYSPRKGAYEQYF,TGTGCCAGCAGTTACTCCCCTAGAAAAGGGGCCTACGAGCAGTACTTC
TRBV27,TRBD2,16,TRBJ2-2,.,CASSLFGREGPGELFF,TGTGCCAGCAGTTTATTCGGGCGGGAGGGACCCGGGGAGCTGTTTTTT
TRBV7-9,TRBD1,15,TRBJ1-6,.,CASNSEGAGFSPLHF,TGTGCCAGCAACTCCGAGGGGGCTGGGTTTTCACCCCTCCACTTT
TRBV10-3,.,15,TRBJ2-3,many,CAISPPGGGTDTQYF,TGTGCCATCAGTCCTCCTGGCGGGGGCACAGATACGCAGTATTTT
TRBV12-3/TRBV12-4,.,12,TRBJ1-1,.,CASSLSVSQAFF,TGTGCCAGCAGTTTATCGGTCAGCCAAGCTTTCTTT
TRBV27,.,14,TRBJ2-7,many,CASSLNDRTYEQYF,TGTGCCAGCAGTTTAAACGACAGAACCTACGAGCAGTACTTC